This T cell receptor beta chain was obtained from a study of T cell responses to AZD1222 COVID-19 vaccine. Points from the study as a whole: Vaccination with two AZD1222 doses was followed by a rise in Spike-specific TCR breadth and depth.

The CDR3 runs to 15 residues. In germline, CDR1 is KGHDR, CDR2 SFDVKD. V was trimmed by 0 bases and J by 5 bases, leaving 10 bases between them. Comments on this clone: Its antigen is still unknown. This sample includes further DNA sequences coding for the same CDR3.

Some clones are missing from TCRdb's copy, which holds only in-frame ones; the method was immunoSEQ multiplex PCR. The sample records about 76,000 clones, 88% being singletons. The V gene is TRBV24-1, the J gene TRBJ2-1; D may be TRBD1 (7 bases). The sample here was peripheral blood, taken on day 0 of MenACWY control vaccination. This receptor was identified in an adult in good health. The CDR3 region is CATSDLGRGDNEQFF. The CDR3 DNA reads TGTGCCACCAGTGATTTGGGCAGGGGGGACAATGAGCAGTTCTTC.